A selection of T cell receptor beta chains follows, all from one sample in a study of blood T cells in healthy people across ages. TCRdb independently ran MiXCR on the 5' RACE reads; one entry per CDR3 protein. The sample includes 600,000 to 850,000 distinct CDR3 sequences, roughly 41% of them seen just once. The material sequenced was blood. The origin of the receptors is a woman in her sixties in good health. The conserved cysteine and the conserved F or W are not part of the CDR3 here.

CDR3	J	V
ASSVRDLRGYT	TRBJ1-2	TRBV6-1
ASSATSGASQAYNEQF	TRBJ2-1	TRBV14
ASSVASSGAYNEQF	TRBJ2-1	TRBV9
ASSLLTPQGSGYT	TRBJ1-2	TRBV12-3/TRBV12-4
ASSYTGQGLYGYT	TRBJ1-2	TRBV6-5
ASRTLYGTQY	TRBJ2-3	TRBV27
ATSRDMANPPYEQY	TRBJ2-7	TRBV15
ASSFPPSSGSVGTDTQY	TRBJ2-3	TRBV5-1
ASSGSGTKFTDTQY	TRBJ2-3	TRBV9
ASSVDGTGGDTQY	TRBJ2-3	TRBV9
ASSFGPSGGAAEQF	TRBJ2-1	TRBV5-1
ASSQPGLVNYGYT	TRBJ1-2	TRBV3-1
ASSARLVNNEQF	TRBJ2-1	TRBV7-2
ASTFGKRGPGPTDTQY	TRBJ2-3	TRBV4-2
ASSYSLAGYNEQF	TRBJ2-1	TRBV6-6
ASSEVRAGGRRQY	TRBJ2-7	TRBV2
ASRDVSSTDTQY	TRBJ2-3	TRBV12-3/TRBV12-4
ASSAGTSGGCAQF	TRBJ2-1	TRBV9
ASNLPNSPLH	TRBJ1-6	TRBV12-3/TRBV12-4
ASTRRTGSYEQY	TRBJ2-7	TRBV6-5
ASSPGQGSYEQY	TRBJ2-7	TRBV12-3/TRBV12-4
SAGRGGEQY	TRBJ2-7	TRBV29-1
ASRGEGLGDYYEQY	TRBJ2-7	TRBV7-8
ASSLVEGSGNYGYT	TRBJ1-2	TRBV5-6
SASTGPGEQY	TRBJ2-7	TRBV20-1
ASSPLAGAGTQY	TRBJ2-5	TRBV25-1
ASWRTERETQY	TRBJ2-5	TRBV5-6
ASKGGVGETQY	TRBJ2-5	TRBV25-1
ASTGSGNTQY	TRBJ2-3	TRBV6-2/TRBV6-3
AISESSGGGETQY	TRBJ2-5	TRBV10-3
ASRVTSGTAAYNEQF	TRBJ2-1	TRBV12-3/TRBV12-4
SAGTGTPQETQY	TRBJ2-5	TRBV20-1
ASSQENSGNTEAF	TRBJ1-1	TRBV3-1
ASSPIATVETQY	TRBJ2-5	TRBV18
SVVGWEGSYGYT	TRBJ1-2	TRBV29-1
ASSSRGGPTEAF	TRBJ1-1	TRBV6-2/TRBV6-3
ASSPPNQGGNEQY	TRBJ2-7	TRBV18
ASSSLGWGSEETQY	TRBJ2-5	TRBV12-3/TRBV12-4
ASSKPSGLYGYT	TRBJ1-2	TRBV6-5
ASRDRIDAETQY	.	TRBV12-3/TRBV12-4
ASSLGGGANYNEQF	TRBJ2-1	TRBV7-2